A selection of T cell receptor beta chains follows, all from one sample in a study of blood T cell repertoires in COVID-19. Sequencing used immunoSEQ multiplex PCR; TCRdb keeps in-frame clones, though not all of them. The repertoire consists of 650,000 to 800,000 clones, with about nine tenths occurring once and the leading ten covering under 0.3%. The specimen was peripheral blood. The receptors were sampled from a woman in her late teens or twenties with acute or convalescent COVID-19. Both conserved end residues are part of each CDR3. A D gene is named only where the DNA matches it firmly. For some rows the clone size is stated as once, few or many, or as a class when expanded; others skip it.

CDR3aa: CAYLGQGLDEKLFF
CDR3nt: TGTGCCTATTTAGGACAGGGACTGGATGAAAAACTGTTTTTT
v_gene: TRBV30
abundance: NA
j_gene: TRBJ1-4
d_gene: TRBD1
len: 14

CDR3aa: CASSLSRDRGGGYTF
CDR3nt: TGTGCCAGCAGCTTGTCCCGGGACAGGGGTGGTGGCTACACCTTC
v_gene: TRBV5-5
abundance: NA
j_gene: TRBJ1-2
d_gene: TRBD1
len: 15

CDR3aa: CASKDSGGGSPLHF
CDR3nt: TGTGCCAGCAAGGACTCGGGGGGAGGTTCACCCCTCCACTTT
v_gene: TRBV2
abundance: NA
j_gene: TRBJ1-6
d_gene: NA
len: 14

CDR3aa: CASSEVRHRVSQPQHF
CDR3nt: TGTGCCAGCAGTGAAGTACGGCACAGGGTGAGTCAGCCCCAGCATTTT
v_gene: TRBV11-2
abundance: few
j_gene: TRBJ1-5
d_gene: NA
len: 16

CDR3aa: CASSLLGGSGKLFF
CDR3nt: TGTGCCAGCAGCTTGCTGGGGGGGAGCGGAAAACTGTTTTTT
v_gene: TRBV13
abundance: NA
j_gene: TRBJ1-4
d_gene: NA
len: 14

CDR3aa: CASSGGQGEEKLFF
CDR3nt: TGTGCCAGCAGCGGGGGACAGGGTGAGGAAAAACTGTTTTTT
v_gene: TRBV9
abundance: NA
j_gene: TRBJ1-4
d_gene: TRBD1
len: 14

CDR3aa: CASSLGAGRGDYTF
CDR3nt: TGTGCCAGCAGCTTGGGGGCTGGCAGGGGGGACTACACCTTC
v_gene: TRBV5-4
abundance: NA
j_gene: TRBJ1-2
d_gene: TRBD1
len: 14

CDR3aa: CASSLWLVNTEAFF
CDR3nt: TGTGCCAGCAGCTTATGGCTCGTGAACACTGAAGCTTTCTTT
v_gene: TRBV11-2
abundance: NA
j_gene: TRBJ1-1
d_gene: NA
len: 14

CDR3aa: CASSMRTDYGYTF
CDR3nt: TGTGCCAGCAGTATGAGGACAGATTATGGCTACACCTTC
v_gene: TRBV12-3/TRBV12-4
abundance: NA
j_gene: TRBJ1-2
d_gene: NA
len: 13

CDR3aa: CASSQDRAGRTYGYTF
CDR3nt: TGCGCCAGCAGCCAAGATCGGGCGGGGAGGACCTATGGCTACACCTTC
v_gene: TRBV4-3
abundance: NA
j_gene: TRBJ1-2
d_gene: NA
len: 16

CDR3aa: CASSPTGGSTNEKLFF
CDR3nt: TGTGCCAGCAGCCCGACAGGGGGATCAACTAATGAAAAACTGTTTTTT
v_gene: TRBV14
abundance: NA
j_gene: TRBJ1-4
d_gene: TRBD1
len: 16

CDR3aa: CASTLERERNTEAFF
CDR3nt: TGTGCCAGCACCCTAGAGAGGGAGAGGAACACTGAAGCTTTCTTT
v_gene: TRBV25-1
abundance: once
j_gene: TRBJ1-1
d_gene: NA
len: 15

CDR3aa: CASSSTGTGVGYTF
CDR3nt: TGTGCCAGTAGTAGTACCGGGACAGGGGTTGGCTACACCTTC
v_gene: TRBV19
abundance: NA
j_gene: TRBJ1-2
d_gene: TRBD1
len: 14

CDR3aa: CATSDRSDIRGSSYNEQFF
CDR3nt: TGTGCCACCAGTGACCGCTCCGATATCCGGGGAAGCTCCTACAATGAGCAGTTCTTC
v_gene: TRBV24-1
abundance: NA
j_gene: TRBJ2-1
d_gene: NA
len: 19

CDR3aa: CASRGVTGMHEQFF
CDR3nt: TGTGCCAGCAGGGGGGTGACAGGGATGCATGAGCAGTTCTTC
v_gene: TRBV2
abundance: NA
j_gene: TRBJ2-1
d_gene: TRBD1
len: 14

CDR3aa: CASSTPGQYEAFF
CDR3nt: TGTGCCAGCAGCACGCCGGGACAGTATGAAGCTTTCTTT
v_gene: TRBV3-1/TRBV3-2
abundance: NA
j_gene: TRBJ1-1
d_gene: TRBD1
len: 13

CDR3aa: CASSQAVRNTEAFF
CDR3nt: TGTGCCAGCAGCCAAGCGGTCCGAAACACTGAAGCTTTCTTT
v_gene: TRBV3-1/TRBV3-2
abundance: NA
j_gene: TRBJ1-1
d_gene: NA
len: 14

CDR3aa: CASSLVRDNEQFF
CDR3nt: TGCGCCAGCAGCTTGGTGAGGGACAATGAGCAGTTCTTC
v_gene: TRBV5-1
abundance: NA
j_gene: TRBJ2-1
d_gene: NA
len: 13

CDR3aa: CASSTGRELFF
CDR3nt: TGTGCCAGCAGCACAGGGAGGGAGCTGTTTTTT
v_gene: TRBV21-1
abundance: NA
j_gene: TRBJ2-2
d_gene: NA
len: 11

CDR3aa: CASSLTGSSYNEQFF
CDR3nt: TGCGCCAGCAGCTTGACAGGGAGCTCCTACAATGAGCAGTTCTTC
v_gene: TRBV5-1
abundance: NA
j_gene: TRBJ2-1
d_gene: NA
len: 15

CDR3aa: CASSSTGLNTEAFF
CDR3nt: TGCGCCAGCAGCTCGACAGGTTTGAACACTGAAGCTTTCTTT
v_gene: TRBV5-1
abundance: NA
j_gene: TRBJ1-1
d_gene: NA
len: 14

CDR3aa: CATSQGGIIDTEAFF
CDR3nt: TGTGCCACTTCGCAGGGCGGAATTATTGACACTGAAGCTTTCTTT
v_gene: TRBV24-1
abundance: once
j_gene: TRBJ1-1
d_gene: NA
len: 15

CDR3aa: CASSLEVASETQYF
CDR3nt: TGCGCCAGCAGCTTGGAGGTAGCCTCGGAGACCCAGTACTTC
v_gene: TRBV5-1
abundance: NA
j_gene: TRBJ2-5
d_gene: NA
len: 14

CDR3aa: CASSPRTANTGELFF
CDR3nt: TGCGCCAGCAGCCCAAGGACAGCGAACACCGGGGAGCTGTTTTTT
v_gene: TRBV5-1
abundance: once
j_gene: TRBJ2-2
d_gene: NA
len: 15

CDR3aa: CASRRQNTEAFF
CDR3nt: TGTGCTAGTAGACGACAGAACACTGAAGCTTTCTTT
v_gene: TRBV12-5
abundance: NA
j_gene: TRBJ1-1
d_gene: NA
len: 12

CDR3aa: CASSEPGHINQPQHF
CDR3nt: TGTGCCAGCAGTGAACCGGGACATATCAATCAGCCCCAGCATTTT
v_gene: TRBV6-1
abundance: NA
j_gene: TRBJ1-5
d_gene: NA
len: 15

CDR3aa: CASSYGTGSNTEAFF
CDR3nt: TGTGCCAGCAGTTACGGGACAGGATCGAACACTGAAGCTTTCTTT
v_gene: TRBV6-5
abundance: few
j_gene: TRBJ1-1
d_gene: TRBD1
len: 15

CDR3aa: CASKLGDYSGNTIYF
CDR3nt: TGTGCCAGCAAATTGGGGGACTACTCTGGAAACACCATATATTTT
v_gene: TRBV19
abundance: once
j_gene: TRBJ1-3
d_gene: NA
len: 15

CDR3aa: CATSRKTGHGYTF
CDR3nt: TGTGCCACCAGTAGAAAGACAGGGCATGGCTACACCTTC
v_gene: TRBV24-1
abundance: NA
j_gene: TRBJ1-2
d_gene: TRBD1
len: 13